The text below deals with one T cell receptor beta chain. Its antigen is currently unknown. The authors generated TCR beta cDNA through 5'RACE template switching with UMIs. After re-calling the 5' RACE reads, TCRdb lists one entry per CDR3 protein, DNA absent. The sample shows 350,000 to 400,000 distinct CDR3 sequences, and about 10% sits with its ten largest clones. These data originate in a study of T cells expressing NK-cell markers. Study details: Eight donors were sequenced, of whom seven were HCMV-seropositive, while the remaining one was HCMV-seronegative.

Study observations and caveats: Dominant NKG2C+ clonotypes were found to form about 1.0-7.5% of CD8+ T cells in more than five donors. In a few donors, dominant clonotypes made up about 25-65% of CD3+CD56-NKG2C+ cells.

The CDR3 extends over 14 amino acids. Germline V CDR1 and CDR2: SGHRS, YFSETQ. Sequenced material: blood T cells: a sorted CD56 or NKG2C T cell subset, CD4+ or CD8+ T cells, or bulk PBMC T cells (not recorded which). The sequence derives from a woman aged 45-65 years in good health. The chain has TRBV5-1 and TRBJ1-3; TCRdb proposes TRBD1, but this gene call is untestable without DNA. The CDR3 reads CASREGYSGNTIYF.